What follows are 12 T cell receptor beta chains derived from one specimen sequenced in a study of blood T cell repertoires in COVID-19. Sequenced by immunoSEQ multiplex PCR; TCRdb stores in-frame clones only, minus some. This table has 300,000 to 350,000 clones, about 87% appearing once. The specimen sequenced was peripheral blood. Every receptor here comes from a woman in her 50s with COVID-19, enrolled during active disease.

The rearrangement links TRBV30 to TRBJ2-7; TRBD1 aligns across 7 bases. Germline V gene lookup returns CDR1 GTSNPN and CDR2 SVGIG (reference sequence). V gave up 2 bases and J gave up 6 bases; unmatched junction bases: 7. CDR3 length: 13 amino acids. The CDR3 nucleotides read TGTGCCTGGAGTACGACAGGGCCACTCGAGCAGTACTTC. Its translation: CAWSTTGPLEQYF.

The V gene is TRBV5-1, the J gene TRBJ2-3; 9 bases agree with TRBD2. CDR1 SGHRS and CDR2 YFSETQ come from the germline V gene. This CDR3 contains 16 residues. With 4 bases clipped from V and 1 base from J, the junction kept 7 bases outside the gene matches. The CDR3 loop reads CASSEQAGGRTDTQYF. Written as DNA, the CDR3 is TGCGCCAGCAGCGAGCAAGCGGGAGGTCGCACAGATACGCAGTATTTT.

The gene calls are TRBV5-1 and TRBJ1-2; D not resolved. The germline V gene has CDR1 SGHRS and CDR2 YFSETQ. The CDR3 runs 15 residues. V was shortened by 1 base and J by 2 bases, with 12 bases between the two germline ends. CDR3 nucleotide sequence: TGCGCCAGCAGCTTGAGCGGCAACGGAAACTATGGCTACACCTTC. Amino acids: CASSLSGNGNYGYTF.

The V call is TRBV4-3, the J call TRBJ1-4; D call uncertain. The ends were cut back, 1 base at V and 3 bases at J, with 12 bases in the middle. The CDR3 sequence is 16 residues long. Per the germline V gene, CDR1 is LGHNA and CDR2 is YSLEER. The CDR3 coding sequence is TGCGCCAGCAGCCAAGGGGTGGGGAGATCTAATGAAAAACTGTTTTTT. Translation: CASSQGVGRSNEKLFF.

This rearrangement joins TRBV3-1 (or the pseudogene TRBV3-2) to TRBJ1-1; D unclear. The CDR3 is 13 residues long. Germline CDR1 reads LGHDT; CDR2 reads YNNKEL (reference sequence). Trimming left V 0 bases short and J 4 bases short, with 6 bases between. The DNA for the CDR3 is TGTGCCAGCAGCCAAGACTGGAGCACTGAAGCTTTCTTT. It is translated as CASSQDWSTEAFF.

In its sample, this clone was seen once. This chain joins TRBV19 and TRBJ2-1, with 9 nucleotides matching TRBD2. Looked up from germline, CDR1 is LNHDA and CDR2 is SQIVND (reference sequence). Germline trimming cut 5 bases from V and 0 bases from J; bases unmatched to any gene: 5. There are 16 residues in the CDR3. CDR3 in amino acids: CASSAISGSSYNEQFF. The CDR3 coding sequence is TGTGCCAGTAGTGCAATTAGCGGGAGCTCCTACAATGAGCAGTTCTTC.

This rearrangement joins TRBV30 to TRBJ2-2, with no clear D. Germline CDR1 reads GTSNPN; CDR2 reads SVGIG (reference sequence). CDR3 length equals 15 residues. V lost 3 bases and J 6 bases, leaving 17 bases between the germline ends. The CDR3 coding sequence is TGTGCCTGGAGCTATGGATCCAGCGCCGCCGGGGAGCTGTTTTTT. Protein product: CAWSYGSSAAGELFF.

This chain connects TRBV7-9 to TRBJ2-7; the match to TRBD1 covers 7 bases. V was clipped by 10 bases and J by 5 bases; unmatched bases: 8. CDR1 SEHNR and CDR2 FQNEAQ come from the germline V gene (reference sequence). The CDR3 has 12 residues. The CDR3 region is CAIWTGLNEQYF. In nucleotides, the CDR3 is TGTGCCATTTGGACAGGTCTAAACGAGCAGTACTTC.

J is TRBJ2-1 and V is TRBV21-1; the table names TRBD2, a call not compared with the DNA. TRBV21-1 is noted as a pseudogene. The CDR3 contains 20 residues. The CDR3 is CASSKLVGRPSGYTYNEQFF. As DNA, the CDR3 is TGTGCCAGCAGCAAATTGGTAGGAAGGCCTAGCGGGTACACCTACAATGAGCAGTTCTTC.

This chain connects TRBV5-5 to TRBJ2-7, with D tentatively TRBD1 (5 bases). The CDR3 loop spans 16 amino acids. V lost 0 bases, J lost 5 bases, and 18 bases lay in between. CDR1 is SGHKS and CDR2 is YYEKEE in the germline V gene (reference sequence). The CDR3 sequence is CASSLGPSSLGDEQYF. The CDR3 nucleotides are TGTGCCAGCAGCTTGGGCCCTTCCAGCTTAGGGGACGAGCAGTACTTC.

The chain has TRBV7-9 and TRBJ1-1, with D tentatively TRBD1 (6 bases). This CDR3 contains 17 residues. The ends were cut back, 1 base at V and 1 base at J, with 16 bases in the middle. Germline V gene sequence: CDR1 SEHNR, CDR2 FQNEAQ (reference sequence). The CDR3 is CASSLGTGRNGNTEAFF. CDR3 sequence (DNA): TGTGCCAGCAGCTTAGGTACAGGGAGAAACGGGAACACTGAAGCTTTCTTT.

The chain is built from TRBV12-5 and TRBJ2-7; 8 bases line up with TRBD2. The CDR3 contains 15 residues. The junction had 9 bases not matched to a gene; V was cut back by 3 bases and J by 5 bases. The V gene's germline CDR1 is LGHNT and CDR2 FRNRAP. Here the CDR3 DNA reads TGTGCTAGTGGTTTCGTAGCGGGGCCAATGAACGAGCAGTACTTC. It codes for CASGFVAGPMNEQYF. The full variable domain, completed using reference TRBV12-5 and TRBJ2-7, is DARVTQTPRHKVTEMGQEVTMRCQPILGHNTVFWYRQTMMQGLELLAYFRNRAPLDDSGMPKDRFSAEMPDATLATLKIQPSEPRDSAVYFCASGFVAGPMNEQYFGPGTRLTVT.